Shown below are 28 T cell receptor beta chains from a single sample sequenced in a study of blood T cell repertoires in COVID-19. Sequenced by immunoSEQ multiplex PCR; TCRdb stores in-frame clones only, minus some. The top ten hold approximately 13% of the sample, which has 140,000 to 150,000 clones, approximately 80% seen once. The specimen was peripheral blood. All receptors derive from a man aged 60 to 69 with active or convalescent COVID-19.

This chain joins TRBV4-3 and TRBJ2-1; 9 positions match TRBD2. The germline V gene encodes CDR1 LGHNA and CDR2 YSLEER. Unmatched junction bases numbered 8, after V lost 1 base and J lost 4 bases. This CDR3 spans 17 amino acids. CDR3 protein: CASSQAKEREVYNEQFF. The CDR3 coding sequence is TGCGCCAGCAGCCAAGCCAAGGAGCGGGAGGTTTACAATGAGCAGTTCTTC.

V is TRBV27 and J is TRBJ2-7, with 12 positions matching TRBD2. CDR1 MNHEY and CDR2 SMNVEV come from the germline V gene (reference sequence). The CDR3 totals 19 residues. J lost 5 bases, V lost 3 bases, and 17 bases had no gene match. CDR3 residues: CASSFKTSGSLRQYHEQYF. CDR3 DNA: TGTGCCAGCAGTTTCAAGACTAGCGGGAGCCTCCGTCAGTACCACGAGCAGTACTTC.

This clone was detected only once. For the CDR3, the DNA is TGTGCCAGCAGCTTAGATCTGGGATGGCTAGCTGGTTCGGAGCAGTACTTC. It encodes CASSLDLGWLAGSEQYF. This chain joins TRBV11-2 and TRBJ2-7, with D perhaps TRBD2 (5 bases). The germline gives CDR1 SGHAT, CDR2 FQNNGV. The V gene lost 0 bases and the J gene lost 7 bases, with 22 bases spanning the gap. The CDR3 is 17 residues long.

This clone was seen only a few times. The V and J genes are TRBV7-9 and TRBJ1-2; a weak D match, TRBD1 (5 bases). The CDR3 is 12 amino acids. Germline V CDR1 and CDR2: SEHNR, FQNEAQ (reference sequence). The germline V and J ends were trimmed by 6 bases and 8 bases, with 13 bases remaining between them. The CDR3 DNA follows: TGTGCCAGCAGTCCCCAGGGCGAGGGCTACACCTTC. Its translation is CASSPQGEGYTF.

The CDR3 sequence is CASSVITGTGELFF. The CDR3, as DNA: TGCGCCAGCAGCGTCATCACAGGGACCGGGGAGCTGTTTTTT. This chain connects TRBV5-1 to TRBJ2-2; tentative D call: TRBD1 (6 bases). The CDR3 totals 14 residues. CDR1 SGHRS and CDR2 YFSETQ come from the germline V gene. V was trimmed by 4 bases and J by 5 bases, leaving 12 bases between them.

The rearrangement links TRBV6-2 or TRBV6-3 to TRBJ2-7, with 10 bases identical to TRBD2. J gave up 2 bases and V 2 bases, and 3 bases lay outside the gene matches. The V gene's germline CDR1 is MNHEY and CDR2 SVGEGT. The CDR3 loop spans 15 amino acids. CDR3 coding DNA: TGTGCCAGCAGTTACGGGACTAGCGTCGCCTACGAGCAGTACTTC. Protein: CASSYGTSVAYEQYF.

Of note for this clone: A read error may account for a junction end that differs from germline. The V call is TRBV5-5, the J call TRBJ1-3; a possible D gene is TRBD1 (5 bases). Germline CDR1 SGHKS, CDR2 YYEKEE (reference sequence). The CDR3 covers 14 residues. CDR3: CATSIRGSGNTIYF. CDR3 bases: TGTGCCACCAGCATTCGGGGGTCTGGAAACACCATATATTTT. Together with reference TRBV5-5 and TRBJ1-3, the CDR3 gives the full variable domain: DAGVTQSPTHLIKTRGQQVTLRCSPISGHKSVSWYQQVLGQGPQFIFQYYEKEERGRGNFPDRFSARQFPNYSSELNVNALLLGDSALYLCATSIRGSGNTIYFGEGSWLTVV.

This chain connects TRBV28 to TRBJ1-2; D is perhaps TRBD1 (5 bases). The V gene's germline CDR1 is MDHEN and CDR2 SYDVKM. The V end lost 1 base, the J end lost 4 bases, and 7 bases lay between the germline ends. The CDR3 is made up of 13 amino acids. The CDR3 region is CASSLSGGYGYTF. The CDR3 coding sequence is TGTGCCAGCAGTTTATCCGGGGGCTATGGCTACACCTTC.

CDR3 nucleotides: TGTGCCAGCAGCCCAGTGGGGGCGGGAGGTATGGAGACCCAGTACTTC. It encodes CASSPVGAGGMETQYF. The J gene is TRBJ2-5, the V gene TRBV9; 8 bases are shared with TRBD2. Germline CDR1 is SGDLS and CDR2 is YYNGEE. V dropped 4 bases and J dropped 5; count of bases not matched to a gene: 13. The CDR3 loop spans 16 amino acids.

This clone was seen a few times. The chain employs TRBV29-1 and TRBJ1-2, with 8 bases that match TRBD1. The CDR3 sequence is 15 residues long. CDR1 is SQVTM, CDR2 ANQGSEA, per germline. Trimming removed 3 bases from V and 4 bases from J; junction bases left unmatched: 10. The CDR3, as DNA: TGCAGCGTTGATCCCGGGACAGGAGCCTCCTATGGCTACACCTTC. Encoded protein: CSVDPGTGASYGYTF. The variable domain in full, completed from reference TRBV29-1 and TRBJ1-2, reads SAVISQKPSRDICQRGTSLTIQCQVDSQVTMMFWYRQQPGQSLTLIATANQGSEATYESGFVIDKFPISRPNLTFSTLTVSNMSPEDSSIYLCSVDPGTGASYGYTFGSGTRLTVV.

The CDR3 protein is CASRMKVEGAGNEQFF. CDR3 bases: TGTGCCAGCAGGATGAAGGTGGAGGGGGCGGGCAATGAGCAGTTCTTC. The chain links TRBV21-1 to TRBJ2-1; whether TRBD1, the table's D call, matches the DNA was not checked. TRBV21-1 is annotated as a pseudogene. CDR3 length: 16 residues.

The chain joins TRBV4-1 to TRBJ2-7; TRBD2 might be the D (6 bases). CDR1 is MGHRA and CDR2 is YSYEKL in the germline V gene. V was cut by 3 bases and J by 4 bases, with 13 bases left in between. The CDR3 consists of 14 residues. The CDR3 bases are TGCGCCAGCAGCCATCCCTGGGGGGAGTACGAGCAGTACTTC. Protein: CASSHPWGEYEQYF.

This sequence joins TRBV7-2 and TRBJ2-3; possibly TRBD1 for D (6 bases). CDR3 length: 19 residues. CDR1 and CDR2 (germline): SGHTA, FQGNSA. Trimming took 2 bases from V and 4 from J, leaving 25 bases between them. The chain's CDR3 is CASSLFRQALKREADTQYF. CDR3 DNA sequence: TGTGCCAGCAGCTTATTCCGACAGGCGCTAAAACGCGAGGCAGATACGCAGTATTTT.

This clone turned up a few times. This sequence joins TRBV3-1 (or the pseudogene TRBV3-2) and TRBJ1-2; a possible D gene is TRBD1 (6 bases). The CDR3 is 12 amino acids. V lost 5 bases and J lost 11, with 15 bases in between. Per the germline V gene, CDR1 is LGHDT and CDR2 is YNNKEL (reference sequence). CDR3 sequence: CASSIRQAGYTF. The CDR3, as DNA: TGTGCCAGCAGCATTCGACAGGCAGGGTACACCTTC.

The V gene is TRBV4-1, the J gene TRBJ2-3, with TRBD1 matching over 7 bases. The J segment lost 5 bases and the V segment lost 3 bases, leaving 11 bases of the junction unmatched. CDR1 and CDR2 (germline): MGHRA, YSYEKL. CDR3 length equals 16 residues. Here the CDR3 DNA reads TGCGCCAGCAGCCAGAGAGGTAGGGGGCAGAAAGATACGCAGTATTTT. Translated: CASSQRGRGQKDTQYF.

This clone was observed once. The chain couples TRBV4-3 to TRBJ2-1, with a weak D call TRBD2 (7 bases). Germline assignment: CDR1 LGHNA and CDR2 YSLEER. There are 17 residues in the CDR3. The V gene lost 4 bases and the J gene lost 2 bases, with 18 bases spanning the gap. The CDR3 loop reads CASSLNQKGGPYNEQFF. The CDR3 nucleotides are TGCGCCAGCAGCCTCAATCAAAAGGGGGGGCCCTACAATGAGCAGTTCTTC.

This chain links TRBV19 with TRBJ1-1, with D tentatively TRBD1 (5 bases). The ends were cut back, 3 bases at V and 0 bases at J, with 14 bases in the middle. The CDR3 consists of 16 residues. Germline V gene sequence: CDR1 LNHDA, CDR2 SQIVND (reference sequence). In DNA, the CDR3 is TGTGCCAGTAGTATCAGGGCAGGTTACATGAACACTGAAGCTTTCTTT. Protein: CASSIRAGYMNTEAFF.

The J gene is TRBJ1-6, the V gene TRBV5-1, with D possibly being TRBD1 (5 bases). V was pared by 4 bases and J by 5 bases, with 13 bases between. Germline CDR1 and CDR2: SGHRS and YFSETQ. The CDR3 spans 15 residues. Written as DNA, the CDR3 is TGCGCCAGCAGCATTATACAGGCGGATAATTCACCCCTCCACTTT. Protein product: CASSIIQADNSPLHF. Full variable domain (outside the CDR3, taken from reference TRBV5-1 and TRBJ1-6): KAGVTQTPRYLIKTRGQQVTLSCSPISGHRSVSWYQQTPGQGLQFLFEYFSETQRNKGNFPGRFSGRQFSNSRSEMNVSTLELGDSALYLCASSIIQADNSPLHFGNGTRLTVT.

The chain carries TRBV5-6 and TRBJ2-3; a weak D match, TRBD2 (6 bases). The length of the CDR3 is 13 residues. The ends were cut back, 3 bases at V and 6 bases at J, with 11 bases in the middle. The germline CDR1 and CDR2 sequences are SGHDT and YYEEEE. Here the CDR3 DNA reads TGTGCCAGCAGCTGGGGCCTAGCGGATACGCAGTATTTT. As protein: CASSWGLADTQYF.

The chain employs TRBV3-1 (or the pseudogene TRBV3-2) and TRBJ2-7; maybe TRBD2 (5 bases). The CDR3 has 13 residues. Trimming took 0 bases from V and 4 from J, leaving 7 bases between them. The germline V gene has CDR1 LGHDT and CDR2 YNNKEL (reference sequence). The CDR3 protein is CASSQDTGYEQYF. CDR3 sequence (DNA): TGTGCCAGCAGCCAAGATACGGGGTACGAGCAGTACTTC.

The chain combines TRBV29-1 with TRBJ1-2; 8 nucleotides line up with TRBD1. Germline-derived CDR1 and CDR2 are SQVTM and ANQGSEA. J gave up 10 bases and V 3 bases, and 4 bases lay outside the gene matches. This CDR3 has 11 residues. Written as DNA, the CDR3 is TGCAGCGTTGACCGGACAGGGCACTACACCTTC. As protein: CSVDRTGHYTF. Together with reference TRBV29-1 and TRBJ1-2, the CDR3 gives the full variable domain: SAVISQKPSRDICQRGTSLTIQCQVDSQVTMMFWYRQQPGQSLTLIATANQGSEATYESGFVIDKFPISRPNLTFSTLTVSNMSPEDSSIYLCSVDRTGHYTFGSGTRLTVV.

Only one count was recorded for this clone. This chain links TRBV5-1 with TRBJ1-5, with 7 bases aligning to TRBD1. The CDR3 consists of 13 residues. Losses at the gene ends were 3 bases for V and 7 bases for J; bases not matched to a gene: 4. Germline V lookup: CDR1 SGHRS, CDR2 YFSETQ. CDR3 DNA sequence: TGCGCCAGCAGCTCCGCAGGGGGGCAGCCCCAGCATTTT. As protein: CASSSAGGQPQHF. Full variable domain (missing parts from reference TRBV5-1 and TRBJ1-5): KAGVTQTPRYLIKTRGQQVTLSCSPISGHRSVSWYQQTPGQGLQFLFEYFSETQRNKGNFPGRFSGRQFSNSRSEMNVSTLELGDSALYLCASSSAGGQPQHFGDGTRLSIL.

V and J are TRBV28 and TRBJ2-4, with 12 bases fitting TRBD2. Germline V gene data show CDR1 as MDHEN and CDR2 as SYDVKM. The CDR3 loop spans 16 amino acids. Trimming at V came to 6 bases and at J to 2 bases, leaving 5 bases not matched to a gene. The CDR3 spells CASSPTSGRSKNIQYF. The CDR3 nucleotides read TGTGCCAGCAGCCCGACTAGCGGGAGATCCAAAAACATTCAGTACTTC.

CDR3 loop: CASSFRYGTDTQYF. CDR3 nucleotide sequence: TGTGCCAGCAGCTTTCGGTATGGCACAGATACGCAGTATTTT. The chain uses TRBV7-8 and TRBJ2-3; no definite D call. This CDR3 spans 14 amino acids. Germline V gene lookup returns CDR1 SGHVS and CDR2 FQNEAQ. V lost 3 bases, J lost 1 base, and 8 bases lay in between.

This chain uses TRBV6-5 with TRBJ2-7, with D perhaps TRBD2 (6 bases). This CDR3 has 15 amino acids. Trimming removed 6 bases from V and 0 bases from J, with 15 bases in between. Germline assignment: CDR1 MNHEY and CDR2 SVGAGI. The CDR3 sequence: CASRDRRALSYEQYF. The CDR3 nucleotides are TGTGCCAGCAGGGATCGGAGGGCCCTCTCCTACGAGCAGTACTTC.

J is TRBJ1-5 and V is TRBV7-9; 8 bases line up with TRBD1. Germline V CDR1 and CDR2: SEHNR, FQNEAQ (reference sequence). The CDR3 totals 13 residues. J lost 7 bases, V lost 5 bases, and 4 bases had no gene match. CDR3 DNA: TGTGCCAGCAGCCTGACAGGGGAGCAGCCCCAGCATTTT. Its translation: CASSLTGEQPQHF.

This clone was found a few times. The rearrangement links TRBV19 to TRBJ2-6, with 11 bases lining up with TRBD1. Trimming cost V 4 bases and J 5 bases; bases outside gene matches: 10. CDR1 and CDR2 from the germline V gene are LNHDA and SQIVND (reference sequence). This CDR3 contains 18 residues. The CDR3 DNA is TGTGCCAGTAGTACGATCCGGGACAGGGGGTTTCGGGCCAACGTCCTGACTTTC. Protein sequence: CASSTIRDRGFRANVLTF.

The chain carries TRBV7-9 and TRBJ1-4; the D gene is possibly TRBD1 (5 bases). Germline values: CDR1 SEHNR, CDR2 FQNEAQ (reference sequence). CDR3 length: 14 amino acids. V was cut by 7 bases and J by 6 bases, with 15 bases left in between. For the CDR3, the DNA is TGTGCCAGCAACCTGGGCAGGGCCTATGAAAAACTGTTTTTT. Protein: CASNLGRAYEKLFF.